A single sample gave rise to the 29 T cell receptor beta chains below, sequenced in a study of blood T cell repertoires in COVID-19. Data came from immunoSEQ multiplex PCR; TCRdb stores just in-frame clones and leaves some out. This sample has fewer than 100,000 clones; 85% occur once, and the top ten carry 9.6%. The specimen sequenced was peripheral blood. The source of these receptors is a man aged 45-65 years with COVID-19, enrolled during active disease.

The chain uses TRBV30 and TRBJ2-1; D possibly corresponds to TRBD1 (5 bases). Trimming pared 0 bases from V and 4 bases from J, leaving 10 bases between. The CDR3 runs 14 residues. The germline CDR1 and CDR2 sequences are GTSNPN and SVGIG (reference sequence). The CDR3 region is CAWSVGARYNEQFF. CDR3 in DNA: TGTGCCTGGAGTGTAGGGGCCAGATACAATGAGCAGTTCTTC.

V usage is TRBV6-5 and J usage is TRBJ2-1, with TRBD2 identical over 7 bases. Trimming removed 2 bases from V and 9 bases from J; junction bases left unmatched: 7. This CDR3 region has 14 residues. Germline values: CDR1 MNHEY, CDR2 SVGAGI. CDR3 sequence (DNA): TGTGCCAGCAGTTACGCGGGAGAAAAGAGTGAGCAGTTCTTC. It encodes CASSYAGEKSEQFF.

The rearrangement joins TRBV28 to TRBJ1-6, with a tentative D call TRBD1 (5 bases). Germline V gene lookup returns CDR1 MDHEN and CDR2 SYDVKM. The CDR3 has 14 residues. The V end lost 11 bases, the J end lost 5 bases, and 16 bases lay between the germline ends. In DNA, the CDR3 is TGTGCCTCCTTCAGGGCGGGGAATAATTCACCCCTCCACTTT. This gives the protein CASFRAGNNSPLHF.

The rearrangement joins TRBV28 to TRBJ1-2, with D perhaps matching TRBD1 (6 bases). V lost 7 bases, J lost 9 bases, and 21 bases lay in between. This CDR3 is 14 amino acids long. Per germline, CDR1 MDHEN and CDR2 SYDVKM. DNA of the CDR3: TGTGCCAGCACCCCGACAGGCGCTGACGAGCGCTACACCTTC. This sequence encodes CASTPTGADERYTF.

J is TRBJ1-2 and V is TRBV28, with 7 bases fitting TRBD1. The CDR3 is 14 residues long. Trimming cost V 5 bases and J 2 bases; bases outside gene matches: 5. Germline CDR1 reads MDHEN; CDR2 reads SYDVKM. The CDR3 DNA sequence: TGTGCCAGCAGTCCCCCAGGGGGGAACTATGGCTACACCTTC. Protein: CASSPPGGNYGYTF.

The V and J genes are TRBV19 and TRBJ2-7; 9 nucleotides align to TRBD1. Per germline, CDR1 LNHDA and CDR2 SQIVND (reference sequence). V dropped 7 bases and J dropped 5; count of bases not matched to a gene: 9. The length of the CDR3 is 14 residues. The DNA of the CDR3 is TGTGCCAGTACTACCGGGACAGGGCGTCACGAGCAGTACTTC. Its translation: CASTTGTGRHEQYF.

This chain joins TRBV2 and TRBJ1-5; 7 bases fit TRBD1. Trimming took 6 bases from V and 6 from J; bases not matched to a gene: 11. There are 15 residues in the CDR3. Germline V CDR1 and CDR2: SNHLY, FYNNEI. This CDR3 is CASSYEQGGAQPQHF. In nucleotides, the CDR3 is TGTGCCAGCAGCTACGAGCAGGGGGGAGCTCAGCCCCAGCATTTT. The complete variable domain, with remaining parts taken from reference TRBV2 and TRBJ1-5, reads EPEVTQTPSHQVTQMGQEVILRCVPISNHLYFYWYRQILGQKVEFLVSFYNNEISEKSEIFDDQFSVERPDGSNFTLKIRSTKLEDSAMYFCASSYEQGGAQPQHFGDGTRLSIL.

This clone was found a few times. The rearrangement joins TRBV25-1 to TRBJ2-3; 12 bases match TRBD2. Germline-derived CDR1 and CDR2 are MGHDK and SYGVNS. The CDR3 has 17 residues. Trimming took 3 bases from V and 5 from J; bases not matched to a gene: 9. The CDR3 protein is CASSDKTSGSLVDTQYF. The CDR3 bases are TGTGCCAGCAGTGATAAGACTAGCGGGAGTCTGGTAGATACGCAGTATTTT.

This clone was seen more than once but under ten times. The chain links TRBV7-3 to TRBJ2-2; D ambiguous. There are 15 residues in the CDR3. Germline loops: CDR1 SGHTA, CDR2 FQGTGA. The V end was cut by 2 bases, the J end by 0 bases, with 7 bases between. The CDR3 bases are TGTGCCAGCAGCTTAGGCAGTACGAACACCGGGGAGCTGTTTTTT. Translated, it gives CASSLGSTNTGELFF.

Written as DNA, the CDR3 is TGTGCCAGCAGCCGGGACAGGGGTCCCTATGGCTACACCTTC. It specifies CASSRDRGPYGYTF. V usage is TRBV14 and J usage is TRBJ1-2; 10 bases align to TRBD1. This CDR3 is 14 amino acids long. Germline CDR1 reads SGHDN; CDR2 reads FVKESK. With V trimmed by 4 bases and J by 4 bases, 3 bases remained unmatched.

The chain uses TRBV10-3 and TRBJ2-1; no definite D call. CDR3 size: 14 residues. With 3 bases removed from V and 3 bases from J, the gap between germline ends came to 9 bases. Germline CDR1 reads ENHRY; CDR2 reads SYGVKD. The CDR3 here is CAISERLDYNEQFF. CDR3 nucleotides: TGTGCCATCAGTGAACGACTCGACTACAATGAGCAGTTCTTC.

This rearrangement joins TRBV5-6 to TRBJ1-3; D not resolved. V dropped 2 bases and J dropped 9 bases, with 9 bases sitting between them. The CDR3 has 12 residues. The germline CDR1 and CDR2 sequences are SGHDT and YYEEEE. The CDR3 here is CASSLVGGTIYF. The DNA of the CDR3 is TGTGCCAGCAGCTTAGTAGGAGGCACCATATATTTT.

The chain recombines TRBV27 with TRBJ2-6; D possibly corresponds to TRBD2 (5 bases). Looked up from germline, CDR1 is MNHEY and CDR2 is SMNVEV (reference sequence). The CDR3 spans 15 residues. Deletions cut 5 bases from V and 4 bases from J, with 12 bases between. The CDR3 reads CASSPTGWGANVLTF. The DNA for the CDR3 is TGTGCCAGCAGTCCCACGGGGTGGGGGGCCAACGTCCTGACTTTC.

The chain couples TRBV6-5 to TRBJ1-2, with 12 bases matching TRBD1. With 8 bases clipped from V and 5 bases from J, the junction kept 9 bases outside the gene matches. Germline values: CDR1 MNHEY, CDR2 SVGAGI. The length of the CDR3 is 15 residues. This CDR3 reads CASCPGTGGKYGYTF. CDR3 nucleotide sequence: TGTGCCAGCTGTCCTGGGACAGGGGGCAAATATGGCTACACCTTC.

In its sample, this clone was seen once. The CDR3, as DNA: TGTGCCAGCAGCGGAGGGACTAGCGGGAAATTCTACAATGAGCAGTTCTTC. It yields the protein CASSGGTSGKFYNEQFF. The chain combines TRBV3-1 (or the pseudogene TRBV3-2) with TRBJ2-1; 13 nucleotides align to TRBD2. Trimming at V came to 5 bases and at J to 3 bases, leaving 7 bases not matched to a gene. Germline loops: CDR1 LGHDT, CDR2 YNNKEL (reference sequence). The CDR3 length is 17 residues.

The V gene is TRBV6-5, the J gene TRBJ1-2; the D is unclear. This CDR3 region has 14 residues. V dropped 5 bases and J dropped 2 bases, with 12 bases sitting between them. The V gene's germline CDR1 is MNHEY and CDR2 SVGAGI. Written as DNA, the CDR3 is TGTGCCAGCAGTCCTCTAGCGGTCAACTATGGCTACACCTTC. It translates to CASSPLAVNYGYTF.

This sequence joins TRBV11-2 and TRBJ1-1; D uncertain. This CDR3 has 14 residues. The V end was cut by 2 bases, the J end by 1 base, with 8 bases between. Germline assignment: CDR1 SGHAT and CDR2 FQNNGV. This chain's CDR3 is CASSLLEWNTEAFF. CDR3 sequence (DNA): TGTGCCAGCAGCTTATTGGAGTGGAACACTGAAGCTTTCTTT. The full variable domain, rest sourced from reference TRBV11-2 and TRBJ1-1, is EAGVAQSPRYKIIEKRQSVAFWCNPISGHATLYWYQQILGQGPKLLIQFQNNGVVDDSQLPKDRFSAERLKGVDSTLKIQPAKLEDSAVYLCASSLLEWNTEAFFGQGTRLTVV.

The chain combines TRBV4-3 with TRBJ2-2, with D uncertain. V was pared by 11 bases and J by 2 bases, with 24 bases between. CDR1 is LGHNA and CDR2 is YSLEER in the germline V gene. CDR3 length: 17 residues. CDR3 DNA: TGCGCCCGCCGCCGACGGGTCCGGGTAGAAAACACCGGGGAGCTGTTTTTT. Amino acid sequence: CARRRRVRVENTGELFF.

This chain uses TRBV27 with TRBJ2-1; 8 nucleotides align to TRBD1. The CDR3 runs 17 residues. V gave up 3 bases and J gave up 3 bases; unmatched junction bases: 10. Germline V lookup: CDR1 MNHEY, CDR2 SMNVEV (reference sequence). CDR3: CASSFTTGTGSYNEQFF. The DNA for the CDR3 is TGTGCCAGCAGTTTTACGACCGGGACAGGAAGCTACAATGAGCAGTTCTTC.

The chain has TRBV6-2 or TRBV6-3 and TRBJ1-1, with TRBD1 matching over 7 bases. Germline V lookup: CDR1 MNHEY, CDR2 SVGEGT. The J segment lost 1 base and the V segment lost 5 bases, leaving 1 base of the junction unmatched. The CDR3 spans 13 residues. CDR3 protein: CASSDRANTEAFF. CDR3 sequence (DNA): TGTGCCAGCAGTGACAGGGCGAACACTGAAGCTTTCTTT.

The chain joins TRBV28 to TRBJ1-2; the D is unclear. From germline, CDR1 is MDHEN and CDR2 SYDVKM. This CDR3 region has 14 residues. Trimming pared 2 bases from V and 3 bases from J, leaving 10 bases between. Here the CDR3 DNA reads TGTGCCAGCAGTTTACCCGGGTTGGACTATGGCTACACCTTC. This translates into CASSLPGLDYGYTF.

The chain carries TRBV24-1 and TRBJ2-7; D gene uncertain. The CDR3 runs 12 residues. The germline V and J ends were trimmed by 4 bases and 7 bases, with 10 bases remaining between them. CDR1 is KGHDR and CDR2 is SFDVKD in the germline V gene. In DNA, the CDR3 is TGTGCCACCAGTGACACAGTTGGAGAGCAGTACTTC. Its translation is CATSDTVGEQYF.

The chain uses TRBV30 and TRBJ1-6; tentatively, D is TRBD1 (5 bases). The germline V gene has CDR1 GTSNPN and CDR2 SVGIG (reference sequence). Trimming shortened V by 2 bases and J by 7 bases, and 9 bases separated the two germline ends. This CDR3 is 13 amino acids long. This CDR3 is CAWSTGDNSPLHF. Written as DNA, the CDR3 is TGTGCCTGGAGTACGGGGGACAATTCACCCCTCCACTTT.

DNA of the CDR3: TGTGCCAGCAGGCGACAGGGGGCTCGGGCTGGGGCCAACGTCCTGACTTTC. It codes for CASRRQGARAGANVLTF. The rearrangement joins TRBV6-6 to TRBJ2-6; the match to TRBD1 covers 10 bases. Germline assignment: CDR1 MNHNY and CDR2 SVGAGI (reference sequence). The ends lost 6 bases at V and 2 bases at J; junction bases unmatched: 7. This CDR3 has 17 residues.

In the case of this clone: A read error may produce the germline difference seen at one junction end. CDR3 residues: CASSLVSQGWNF. Written as DNA, the CDR3 is TGTGCCAGCAGCTTAGTATCCCAGGGATGGAACTTC. The chain combines TRBV11-2 with TRBJ2-7, with a tentative D call TRBD1 (5 bases). The CDR3 is made up of 12 amino acids. Looked up from germline, CDR1 is SGHAT and CDR2 is FQNNGV.

In this sample, this clone turned up once. The chain recombines TRBV9 with TRBJ2-5, with D unresolved. The CDR3 spans 14 residues. V dropped 0 bases and J dropped 1 base, with 7 bases sitting between them. The V gene's germline CDR1 is SGDLS and CDR2 YYNGEE. CDR3 sequence reads: CASSVDGVQETQYF. The CDR3 DNA sequence: TGTGCCAGCAGCGTAGATGGAGTCCAAGAGACCCAGTACTTC.

The chain has TRBV4-1 and TRBJ2-7, with 8 bases identical to TRBD1. The CDR3 totals 15 residues. CDR1 and CDR2 from the germline V gene are MGHRA and YSYEKL. V was clipped by 4 bases and J by 2 bases; unmatched bases: 7. The CDR3 DNA reads TGCGCCAGCAGCCCCCAAATGACAGGGGCCTACGAGCAGTACTTC. Amino acids: CASSPQMTGAYEQYF.

V and J are TRBV27 and TRBJ2-3; TRBD2 agrees at 14 bases. CDR1 is MNHEY and CDR2 is SMNVEV in the germline V gene (reference sequence). J lost 11 bases, V lost 2 bases, and 9 bases had no gene match. The CDR3 consists of 16 residues. The CDR3, as DNA: TGTGCCAGCAGTTTAAGAGGGACTAGCGGGAGTTTAGTGCAGTATTTT. Translating gives CASSLRGTSGSLVQYF.

This chain joins TRBV10-3 and TRBJ2-1; 8 bases align to TRBD2. Germline V gene sequence: CDR1 ENHRY, CDR2 SYGVKD. The length of the CDR3 is 13 residues. Unmatched junction bases numbered 9, after V lost 9 bases and J lost 8 bases. The CDR3 sequence: CAMSASGRYEQFF. The DNA for the CDR3 is TGTGCCATGTCGGCTAGCGGGCGTTATGAGCAGTTCTTC.